These 30 T cell receptor beta chains originate from one sample sequenced in a study of T-cell reconstitution after alpha-beta-depleted transplantation in children. During its preparation, the TCRbeta library received unique molecular identifiers. MiXCR, applied by TCRdb to the PCR reads, yields one record per CDR3 protein. The sample includes some 190,000 distinct CDR3 sequences, around 10% of them seen just once. This specimen consisted of PBMCs, obtained before TCRalphabeta/CD19-depleted stem cell transplant. Receptors originate from a boy aged 2-15 years with acute myeloid leukemia, due to receive a stem cell transplant.

This clonotype was counted ten times or more. V is TRBV5-5 and J is TRBJ1-1, with 9 bases identical to TRBD1. The CDR3 loop spans 16 amino acids. J was trimmed by 5 bases and V by 1 base; bases with no gene match: 9. CDR1 SGHKS and CDR2 YYEKEE come from the germline V gene (reference sequence). The CDR3 region is CASSLSTGGPGTEAFF. The CDR3 nucleotides are TGTGCCAGCAGCTTGTCGACAGGGGGGCCGGGGACTGAAGCTTTCTTT.

This clonotype was counted at least ten times. This chain links TRBV5-1 with TRBJ2-1; TRBD2 matches at 7 bases. The CDR3 runs to 16 residues. With 0 bases clipped from V and 5 bases from J, the junction kept 8 bases outside the gene matches. Looked up from germline, CDR1 is SGHRS and CDR2 is YFSETQ. DNA for the CDR3: TGCGCCAGCAGCTTGGTAGGACTAGTAACCCACAATGAGCAGTTCTTC. This translates into CASSLVGLVTHNEQFF. The complete variable domain, with remaining parts taken from reference TRBV5-1 and TRBJ2-1, reads KAGVTQTPRYLIKTRGQQVTLSCSPISGHRSVSWYQQTPGQGLQFLFEYFSETQRNKGNFPGRFSGRQFSNSRSEMNVSTLELGDSALYLCASSLVGLVTHNEQFFGPGTRLTVL.

The table lists this clonotype with many counts. At one of its ends the junction is not consistent with the germline gene, which may arise from a read error. Here the CDR3 DNA reads TGTGCCACCAGTAAGACAGGGGGGAACACTGAAGCTTTCTTT. This sequence encodes CATSKTGGNTEAFF. The rearrangement links TRBV12-3 or TRBV12-4 to TRBJ1-1; 9 bases align to TRBD1. The CDR3 runs 14 residues.

This clonotype has ten or more counts. The CDR3 spells CASSLMTSPIGGELFF. In DNA, the CDR3 is TGTGCCAGCAGCCTAATGACTAGCCCCATAGGCGGGGAGCTGTTTTTT. This chain connects TRBV7-3 to TRBJ2-2; 7 bases line up with TRBD2. After removal of 5 bases from V and 7 bases from J, the junction contained 13 bases not matched to a gene. Germline V gene data show CDR1 as SGHTA and CDR2 as FQGTGA. The CDR3 sequence is 16 residues long.

This clonotype was counted many times. The rearrangement joins TRBV15 to TRBJ1-2; no definite D call. This CDR3 has 14 amino acids. Trimming stripped 5 bases from V and 1 base from J, with 11 bases between. Germline V gives CDR1 LNHNV, CDR2 YYDKDF (reference sequence). The CDR3 DNA is TGTGCCACCAGCCAATCGGCAGTTAACTATGGCTACACCTTC. Translating it yields CATSQSAVNYGYTF.

This clonotype was seen many times. This chain links TRBV12-3 or TRBV12-4 with TRBJ2-1; D ambiguous. Trimming stripped 11 bases from V and 3 bases from J, with 11 bases between. This CDR3 has 12 residues. CDR3 amino acids: CAVAPGYNEQFF. For the CDR3, the DNA is TGTGCCGTAGCCCCCGGCTACAATGAGCAGTTCTTC.

Many counts were recorded for this clonotype. V usage is TRBV3-1 and J usage is TRBJ2-1; tentatively, D is TRBD2 (6 bases). The CDR3 has 17 residues. Trimming stripped 2 bases from V and 5 bases from J, with 19 bases between. Germline V lookup: CDR1 LGHDT, CDR2 YNNKEL (reference sequence). The CDR3 here is CASSQRITSRLHNEQFF. CDR3 coding DNA: TGTGCCAGCAGCCAAAGAATAACTAGCAGACTACACAATGAGCAGTTCTTC.

This clonotype was recorded many times. The chain is built from TRBV3-1 and TRBJ1-2, with 8 bases lining up with TRBD1. Germline V CDR1 and CDR2: LGHDT, YNNKEL (reference sequence). V trimming: 1 base; J trimming: 5 bases; junction bases outside the gene matches: 3. The CDR3 runs to 14 residues. CDR3 DNA sequence: TGTGCCAGCAGCCAAGGAGACAGGGGATATGGCTACACCTTC. Translation gives CASSQGDRGYGYTF.

This clonotype appeared many times. The genes are TRBV20-1 and TRBJ2-5; 10 bases are shared with TRBD2. The ends lost 3 bases at V and 4 bases at J; junction bases unmatched: 5. The CDR3 length is 14 residues. Germline loops: CDR1 DFQATT, CDR2 SNEGSKA (reference sequence). Here the CDR3 reads CSARGTSGVETQYF. The CDR3 DNA sequence: TGCAGTGCTAGGGGAACTAGCGGGGTAGAGACCCAGTACTTC.

This clonotype was counted at least ten times. The V call is TRBV7-2, the J call TRBJ2-2; D might be TRBD2 (5 bases). Germline lookup yields CDR1 SGHTA and CDR2 FQGNSA. The CDR3 has 13 amino acids. Trimming removed 3 bases at V and 6 bases at J, with 8 bases between. CDR3 sequence: CASSFVEAGELFF. The CDR3 region has the DNA TGTGCCAGCAGCTTTGTGGAGGCCGGGGAGCTGTTTTTT.

This clonotype was seen more than once but under ten times. This rearrangement joins TRBV5-6 to TRBJ2-4, with unresolved D. Germline V gene lookup returns CDR1 SGHDT and CDR2 YYEEEE. The CDR3 covers 12 residues. V dropped 4 bases and J dropped 7 bases, with 9 bases sitting between them. The CDR3 region has the DNA TGTGCCAGCAGCCGGTCTGGGAACATTCAGTACTTC. Amino acid sequence: CASSRSGNIQYF.

This clonotype occurred many times. This chain links TRBV7-6 with TRBJ1-4; D remains unclear. Germline CDR1 SGHVS, CDR2 FNYEAQ. The CDR3 runs to 16 residues. V dropped 5 bases and J dropped 0 bases, with 13 bases sitting between them. CDR3 loop: CASSHPPTSTNEKLFF. CDR3 nucleotide sequence: TGTGCCAGCAGCCACCCCCCCACTTCAACTAATGAAAAACTGTTTTTT.

The sample holds many counts of this clonotype. This chain joins TRBV2 and TRBJ2-7; D is unclear. Trimming shortened V by 4 bases and J by 3 bases, and 10 bases separated the two germline ends. The CDR3 has 13 amino acids. Germline CDR1 is SNHLY and CDR2 is FYNNEI. In nucleotides, the CDR3 is TGTGCCAGCAGTGTACCCCCCCTCTACGAGCAGTACGTC. Protein product: CASSVPPLYEQYV.

This clonotype was observed at least ten times. The rearrangement joins TRBV5-1 to TRBJ2-7; D gene unclear. The CDR3 has 13 residues. With 4 bases removed from V and 0 bases from J, the gap between germline ends came to 8 bases. Germline-derived CDR1 and CDR2 are SGHRS and YFSETQ. The CDR3 region has the DNA TGCGCCAGCAGCGTAAACTTCTCCTACGAGCAGTACTTC. Its protein is CASSVNFSYEQYF.

This clonotype was seen at least ten times. The V call is TRBV3-1, the J call TRBJ2-1; 8 bases fit TRBD2. Per the germline V gene, CDR1 is LGHDT and CDR2 is YNNKEL (reference sequence). Losses at the gene ends were 1 base for V and 4 bases for J; bases not matched to a gene: 3. The CDR3 runs to 15 residues. The CDR3 coding sequence is TGTGCCAGCAGCCAAGCGGGAGGGGGGTACAATGAGCAGTTCTTC. Encoded protein: CASSQAGGGYNEQFF.

This clonotype was counted at least ten times. The V call is TRBV7-6, the J call TRBJ2-7, with 7 bases aligning to TRBD1. With V trimmed by 0 bases and J by 2 bases, 4 bases remained unmatched. Germline V CDR1 and CDR2: SGHVS, FNYEAQ. This CDR3 region has 15 residues. The CDR3 nucleotides read TGTGCCAGCAGCTTAGCTCAAGGACAGGCCTACGAGCAGTACTTC. This sequence encodes CASSLAQGQAYEQYF.

This clonotype was seen at least ten times. The J gene is TRBJ1-2, the V gene TRBV5-6; 9 bases align to TRBD1. The junction had 7 bases not matched to a gene; V was cut back by 4 bases and J by 6 bases. This CDR3 is 14 amino acids long. The germline CDR1 and CDR2 sequences are SGHDT and YYEEEE. The CDR3 region has the DNA TGTGCCAGCAGCGCCACAGGGGGCGAAAATGGCTACACCTTC. Encoded protein: CASSATGGENGYTF.

This clonotype was seen ten or more times. The V and J genes are TRBV5-1 and TRBJ2-7; TRBD2 matches at 12 bases. V trimming: 4 bases; J trimming: 2 bases; junction bases outside the gene matches: 4. Germline lookup yields CDR1 SGHRS and CDR2 YFSETQ. The CDR3 loop spans 15 amino acids. For the CDR3, the DNA is TGCGCCAGCAGCGGAGGACTAGCGGGACCCTACGAGCAGTACTTC. It specifies CASSGGLAGPYEQYF.

Concerning this clonotype: This may arise from a read error, as a much more abundant clone is one base away. This sequence joins TRBV28 and TRBJ2-1, with 9 bases fitting TRBD2. The CDR3 length is 15 residues. Germline values: CDR1 MDHEN, CDR2 SYDVKM. CDR3 residues: CASSVAGVSNNEQLF. In DNA form, the CDR3 reads TGTGCCAGCAGTGTAGCGGGAGTCAGCAACAATGAGCAGCTCTTC.

This clonotype was recorded many times. This chain uses TRBV3-1 with TRBJ1-2; the match to TRBD1 covers 7 bases. CDR1 is LGHDT and CDR2 is YNNKEL in the germline V gene (reference sequence). The CDR3 runs to 15 residues. The V and J ends lost 1 base and 5 bases, in that order; junction bases with no gene match: 7. The CDR3 spells CASSQAPAGGYGYTF. The CDR3 coding sequence is TGTGCCAGCAGCCAAGCCCCTGCAGGGGGGTATGGCTACACCTTC.

The chain combines TRBV2 with TRBJ2-3; 7 nucleotides match TRBD1. Germline lookup yields CDR1 SNHLY and CDR2 FYNNEI. V was pared by 6 bases and J by 2 bases, with 14 bases of the junction left unmatched. The CDR3 runs to 17 residues. In nucleotides, the CDR3 is TGTGCCAGCAGCGGCTACTACGGGACAGTGATCACAGATACGCAGTATTTT. Translating gives CASSGYYGTVITDTQYF.

In this sample, this clonotype turned up many times. This chain joins TRBV12-3 or TRBV12-4 and TRBJ1-5; the D is unclear. The V gene lost 5 bases and the J gene lost 3 bases, with 14 bases spanning the gap. The CDR3 contains 15 residues. CDR3 in amino acids: CASSGPTVANQPQHF. The DNA of the CDR3 is TGTGCCAGCAGTGGGCCCACAGTAGCCAATCAGCCCCAGCATTTT.

The table lists this clonotype with a count of one. This may be a read error: a much more frequent sequence differs by one nucleotide. This sequence joins TRBV4-1 and TRBJ2-5, with D perhaps TRBD2 (5 bases). The V end lost 0 bases, the J end lost 7 bases, and 9 bases lay between the germline ends. The germline V gene has CDR1 MGHRA and CDR2 YSYEKL. The CDR3 is 13 amino acids. The CDR3 reads CASSQDASGTQYF. The CDR3 nucleotides are TGCGCCAGCAGCCAAGATGCGAGCGGGACCCAGTACTTC.

There are many counts of this clonotype. The chain uses TRBV27 and TRBJ2-2, with 8 bases that match TRBD2. The CDR3 loop spans 15 amino acids. Germline lookup yields CDR1 MNHEY and CDR2 SMNVEV (reference sequence). The J segment lost 6 bases and the V segment lost 6 bases, leaving 9 bases of the junction unmatched. This CDR3 is CASSDFGGGAGELFF. CDR3 coding DNA: TGTGCCAGCAGCGACTTCGGGGGGGGTGCCGGGGAGCTGTTTTTT.

This clonotype was detected many times. V usage is TRBV7-9 and J usage is TRBJ2-2; 11 positions match TRBD2. Trimming cost V 5 bases and J 1 base; bases outside gene matches: 9. CDR3 size: 18 residues. From germline, CDR1 is SEHNR and CDR2 FQNEAQ (reference sequence). This chain's CDR3 is CASSPRLAGNENTGELFF. The DNA for the CDR3 is TGTGCCAGCAGCCCTCGACTAGCGGGGAACGAGAACACCGGGGAGCTGTTTTTT.

This clonotype showed up many times. V gene TRBV28 combines with J gene TRBJ2-5; tentative D call: TRBD1 (6 bases). The germline V gene encodes CDR1 MDHEN and CDR2 SYDVKM. Between the trimmed V and J ends, which lost 0 bases and 4 bases, there was a span of 9 bases. The CDR3 has 14 residues. CDR3 region: CASSLWGAGETQYF. The CDR3 DNA sequence: TGTGCCAGCAGTTTATGGGGGGCGGGAGAGACCCAGTACTTC. The whole variable domain, remainder taken from reference TRBV28 and TRBJ2-5, is DVKVTQSSRYLVKRTGEKVFLECVQDMDHENMFWYRQDPGLGLRLIYFSYDVKMKEKGDIPEGYSVSREKKERFSLILESASTNQTSMYLCASSLWGAGETQYFGPGTRLLVL.

Ten or more counts support this clonotype. The chain's CDR3 is CASSAGSRETQYF. The CDR3 region has the DNA TGTGCCAGCAGCGCGGGATCCAGGGAGACCCAGTACTTC. This rearrangement joins TRBV5-6 to TRBJ2-5; TRBD2 is a possible D gene (6 bases). Germline loops: CDR1 SGHDT, CDR2 YYEEEE. The length of the CDR3 is 13 residues. V shed 4 bases and J shed 5 bases, with 12 bases lying between them.

The chain carries TRBV5-1 and TRBJ1-2; the match to TRBD1 covers 8 bases. This CDR3 has 13 amino acids. J gave up 5 bases and V 6 bases, and 6 bases lay outside the gene matches. From germline, CDR1 is SGHRS and CDR2 YFSETQ. CDR3 DNA: TGCGCCAGCACCCTGACAGGGGAATATGGCTACACCTTC. Its protein is CASTLTGEYGYTF.

Ten or more counts support this clonotype. The chain couples TRBV4-1 to TRBJ2-3; D is unresolved. Germline V gene sequence: CDR1 MGHRA, CDR2 YSYEKL. V gave up 1 base and J gave up 6 bases, with 17 bases separating them. This CDR3 is 16 amino acids long. CDR3 sequence: CASSQGGLLPTDTQYF. CDR3 nucleotides: TGCGCCAGCAGCCAAGGGGGTCTTTTACCCACGGATACGCAGTATTTT.

The sample holds many counts of this clonotype. The chain combines TRBV28 with TRBJ2-2; no firm D call. Trimming shortened V by 5 bases and J by 4 bases, and 14 bases separated the two germline ends. Germline-derived CDR1 and CDR2 are MDHEN and SYDVKM. The length of the CDR3 is 15 residues. The CDR3 DNA sequence: TGTGCCAGCAGTATACCCGGCCAGTCCACCGGGGAGCTGTTTTTT. This encodes CASSIPGQSTGELFF.